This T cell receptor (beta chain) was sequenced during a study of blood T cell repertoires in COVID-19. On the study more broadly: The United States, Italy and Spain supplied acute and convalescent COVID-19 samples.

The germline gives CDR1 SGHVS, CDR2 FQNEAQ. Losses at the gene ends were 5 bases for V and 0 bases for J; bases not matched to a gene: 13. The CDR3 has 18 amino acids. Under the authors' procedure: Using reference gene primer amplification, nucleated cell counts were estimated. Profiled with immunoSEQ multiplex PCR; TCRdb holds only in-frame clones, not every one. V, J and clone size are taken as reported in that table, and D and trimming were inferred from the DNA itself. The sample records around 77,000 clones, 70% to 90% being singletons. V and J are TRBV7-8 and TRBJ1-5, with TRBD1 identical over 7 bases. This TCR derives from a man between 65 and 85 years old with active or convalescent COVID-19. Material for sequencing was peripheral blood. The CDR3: CASSETGLTLYSNQPQHF. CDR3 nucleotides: TGTGCCAGCAGCGAGACAGGGCTTACCCTTTATAGCAATCAGCCCCAGCATTTT.